The 2 T cell receptor beta chains reported below all come from one sample, sequenced in a study of somatic mutations in cytotoxic T cells in rheumatoid arthritis. Some clones are missing from TCRdb's copy, which holds only in-frame ones; the method was immunoSEQ multiplex PCR. The profile shows 7,400 or so clones, 75% to 90% of them singletons. Sequenced material: CD8+ T cells sorted from blood. These receptors came from a woman in her 70s with rheumatoid arthritis.

The chain carries TRBV7-3 and TRBJ2-2; TRBD2 aligns across 8 bases. The trim removed 5 bases at V and 4 bases at J, leaving 3 bases unmatched. Looked up from germline, CDR1 is SGHTA and CDR2 is FQGTGA. This CDR3 region has 14 residues. The CDR3 bases are TGTGCCAGCAGCCGGGGGGGCGGCACCGGGGAGCTGTTTTTT. It is translated as CASSRGGGTGELFF.

The chain uses TRBV28 and TRBJ1-5; D perhaps matches TRBD1 (5 bases). Deletions cut 0 bases from V and 2 bases from J, with 11 bases between. The CDR3 loop spans 16 amino acids. The germline V gene encodes CDR1 MDHEN and CDR2 SYDVKM. This CDR3 is CASSLWGLTGNQPQHF. The CDR3 DNA follows: TGTGCCAGCAGTTTATGGGGCCTGACAGGCAATCAGCCCCAGCATTTT.